The text below deals with one TCR beta chain. The data were produced by immunoSEQ multiplex PCR, yet TCRdb's version contains in-frame clones alone and is incomplete. The profile covers about 150,000 clones, with roughly 88% appearing a single time and less than 2% taken by the ten largest. The data derive from a study of T cell responses to AZD1222 COVID-19 vaccine. Germline-derived CDR1 and CDR2 are SGHDT and YYEEEE. The ends were cut back, 0 bases at V and 6 bases at J, with 10 bases in the middle. This CDR3 is 14 amino acids long. Specimen: peripheral blood, collected 28 days after the second AZD1222 dose. This sequence was found in an adult who received the AZD1222 COVID-19 vaccine. The V and J genes are TRBV5-6 and TRBJ1-5; tentative D call: TRBD1 (5 bases). In DNA, the CDR3 is TGTGCCAGCAGCTTGGCGCAGGGCGGTCAGCCCCAGCATTTT. This gives the protein CASSLAQGGQPQHF.